One and the same sample provided the 27 T cell receptor beta chains below, sequenced in a study of response to subunit inactivated influenza vaccine. TCRdb used MiXCR to reprocess the RT-PCR reads, holding one entry per CDR3 protein. The sample has hundreds of thousands of distinct CDR3 sequences, about 10% seen once; the top ten hold 10%. The starting material was PBMCs from blood, obtained on the day of vaccination. These receptors were obtained from a man in his fifties or sixties who received an inactivated influenza vaccine.

In its sample, this clonotype was seen a few times. This chain connects TRBV28 to TRBJ1-2; 8 nucleotides align to TRBD1. Germline loops: CDR1 MDHEN, CDR2 SYDVKM. The CDR3 runs to 14 residues. The V and J ends lost 5 bases and 0 bases, in that order; junction bases with no gene match: 2. CDR3 DNA sequence: TGTGCCAGCAGTACAGGGGGAACTAACTATGGCTACACCTTC. Protein: CASSTGGTNYGYTF.

This clonotype was counted between two and nine times. The rearrangement uses TRBV7-2 and TRBJ2-1; 11 nucleotides align to TRBD2. V gave up 5 bases and J gave up 6 bases; unmatched junction bases: 6. CDR1 SGHTA and CDR2 FQGNSA come from the germline V gene. The CDR3 loop spans 15 amino acids. The CDR3 bases are TGTGCCAGCAGCCGGATAGCGGGAGGGCGCAATGAGCAGTTCTTC. This gives the protein CASSRIAGGRNEQFF. Full variable domain (outside the CDR3, taken from reference TRBV7-2 and TRBJ2-1): GAGVSQSPSNKVTEKGKDVELRCDPISGHTALYWYRQSLGQGLEFLIYFQGNSAPDKSGLPSDRFSAERTGGSVSTLTIQRTQQEDSAVYLCASSRIAGGRNEQFFGPGTRLTVL.

The chain uses TRBV20-1 and TRBJ2-3; D gene uncertain. The CDR3 has 11 amino acids. With 3 bases removed from V and 5 bases from J, the gap between germline ends came to 6 bases. Germline V gene lookup returns CDR1 DFQATT and CDR2 SNEGSKA (reference sequence). CDR3 nucleotide sequence: TGCAGTGCTAGCGATGAAGATACGCAGTATTTT. Encoded protein: CSASDEDTQYF.

Concerning this clonotype: Given a much more abundant clone one base away, this may be a read error. The chain is built from TRBV5-1 and TRBJ2-5; D is possibly TRBD2 (6 bases). CDR3 length: 15 residues. The germline V gene encodes CDR1 SGHRS and CDR2 YFSETQ. In DNA, the CDR3 is TGCGGCAGCAGCTCTGGAGGGTCAATACAAGAGACCCAGTACTTC. Protein sequence: CGSSSGGSIQETQYF.

This clonotype was recorded a few times. V usage is TRBV18 and J usage is TRBJ1-2; D possibly corresponds to TRBD1 (6 bases). V shed 1 base and J shed 0 bases, with 15 bases lying between them. The CDR3 totals 17 residues. Germline V gene data show CDR1 as KGHSH and CDR2 as LQKENI. The CDR3 DNA sequence: TGTGCCAGCTCACCACGAATAGACAGGAGAGCTAACTATGGCTACACCTTC. Its translation is CASSPRIDRRANYGYTF.

This clonotype was seen many times. The chain carries TRBV6-5 and TRBJ2-5; unclear D gene. The CDR3 totals 14 residues. The germline CDR1 and CDR2 sequences are MNHEY and SVGAGI. V lost 2 bases and J 2 bases, leaving 9 bases between the germline ends. The CDR3 reads CASSYGLVQETQYF. CDR3 coding DNA: TGTGCCAGCAGTTACGGCCTAGTTCAAGAGACCCAGTACTTC.

This clonotype occurred a few times. The rearrangement uses TRBV11-2 and TRBJ1-4; perhaps TRBD1 as D (6 bases). V was trimmed by 3 bases and J by 8 bases, leaving 16 bases between them. The CDR3 loop spans 15 amino acids. Germline V CDR1 and CDR2: SGHAT, FQNNGV. The CDR3 sequence: CASSLGGGQKEKLFF. Written as DNA, the CDR3 is TGTGCCAGCAGCTTGGGGGGGGGACAAAAAGAAAAACTGTTTTTT.

The CDR3 reads CASSGTDLEIGYTF. The CDR3 DNA reads as TGTGCCAGCAGCGGGACAGACCTTGAGATTGGCTACACCTTC. V usage is TRBV12-3 or TRBV12-4 and J usage is TRBJ1-2; the match to TRBD1 covers 7 bases. CDR3 length: 14 amino acids. The junction had 11 bases not matched to a gene; V was cut back by 6 bases and J by 7 bases.

With respect to this clonotype: It may be a read error: a sequence one base away is much more abundant. The V gene is TRBV6-5, the J gene TRBJ2-6, with unresolved D. The CDR3 is 15 residues long. Germline CDR1 and CDR2: MNHEY and SVGAGI. CDR3 coding DNA: TGTGCCAGCTGTTACTCGATGAGGTTGGCCAACGTCCTGACTTTC. Its translation is CASCYSMRLANVLTF.

There are a few counts of this clonotype. The V gene is TRBV6-2 or TRBV6-3, the J gene TRBJ2-7, with D unresolved. V was cut by 7 bases and J by 2 bases, with 18 bases left in between. Germline CDR1 is MNHEY and CDR2 is SVGEGT. The CDR3 has 15 amino acids. The CDR3 loop reads CASTQSPGRPYEQYF. DNA for the CDR3: TGTGCCAGCACCCAATCTCCAGGACGCCCCTACGAGCAGTACTTC.

This clonotype was seen a handful of times. The chain's CDR3 is CAWSPGRQETQYF. The CDR3 coding sequence is TGTGCCTGGAGCCCTGGGCGGCAAGAGACCCAGTACTTC. The chain couples TRBV30 to TRBJ2-5; D remains ambiguous. V shed 3 bases and J shed 2 bases, with 10 bases lying between them. The CDR3 totals 13 residues. From germline, CDR1 is GTSNPN and CDR2 SVGIG (reference sequence).

CDR3 DNA: TGCAGTGCGGAATCCGGGACAGGAGACGAGCAGTACTTC. As protein: CSAESGTGDEQYF. The rearrangement uses TRBV20-1 and TRBJ2-7; TRBD1 agrees at 8 bases. V was pared by 6 bases and J by 5 bases, with 9 bases of the junction left unmatched. Germline lookup yields CDR1 DFQATT and CDR2 SNEGSKA (reference sequence). This CDR3 is 13 amino acids long.

The chain employs TRBV5-5 and TRBJ1-5; D unresolved. With 0 bases removed from V and 1 base from J, the gap between germline ends came to 5 bases. The CDR3 loop spans 14 amino acids. CDR1 is SGHKS, CDR2 YYEKEE, per germline (reference sequence). The CDR3 region has the DNA TGTGCCAGCAGCTTGGTGCACAGCAATCAGCCCCAGCATTTT. Translating gives CASSLVHSNQPQHF. The full variable domain, in which reference TRBV5-5 and TRBJ1-5 provide the parts outside the CDR3, is DAGVTQSPTHLIKTRGQQVTLRCSPISGHKSVSWYQQVLGQGPQFIFQYYEKEERGRGNFPDRFSARQFPNYSSELNVNALLLGDSALYLCASSLVHSNQPQHFGDGTRLSIL.

This sequence joins TRBV7-8 and TRBJ2-2, with D tentatively TRBD2 (5 bases). The CDR3 is made up of 15 amino acids. Trimming left V 2 bases short and J 6 bases short, with 13 bases between. Germline CDR1 is SGHVS and CDR2 is FQNEAQ. CDR3 protein: CASSLYGTGSGELFF. CDR3 bases: TGTGCCAGCAGCTTATATGGTACGGGGTCCGGGGAGCTGTTTTTT.

The CDR3 region has the DNA TGTGCCAGCAGCTTAGATCCGCGCGAGCAGTACTTC. Its protein product is CASSLDPREQYF. The chain joins TRBV11-2 to TRBJ2-7; D is unresolved. Germline V gene lookup returns CDR1 SGHAT and CDR2 FQNNGV. The CDR3 contains 12 residues. Trimming removed 0 bases from V and 6 bases from J, with 6 bases in between.

This clonotype was picked up a small number of times. The rearrangement joins TRBV25-1 to TRBJ2-7; the match to TRBD1 covers 11 bases. This CDR3 has 16 residues. Germline lookup yields CDR1 MGHDK and CDR2 SYGVNS. Unmatched junction bases numbered 6, after V lost 3 bases and J lost 2 bases. In DNA form, the CDR3 reads TGTGCCAGCAGTGAGGGGGAGGACAGGGGGCCCTACGAGCAGTACTTC. Protein: CASSEGEDRGPYEQYF.

The sample holds many counts of this clonotype. The gene calls are TRBV12-3 or TRBV12-4 and TRBJ2-3; TRBD1 agrees at 7 bases. CDR3 length: 15 amino acids. Trimming took 6 bases from V and 1 from J; bases not matched to a gene: 7. DNA of the CDR3: TGTGCCAGCAGGACACAGGGGACCCGCACAGATACGCAGTATTTT. Its protein product is CASRTQGTRTDTQYF.

This clonotype has only a few counts. The genes are TRBV5-1 and TRBJ2-4; D gene ambiguous. Between the trimmed V and J ends, which lost 7 bases and 0 bases, there was a span of 17 bases. The CDR3 runs 16 residues. CDR1 and CDR2 (germline): SGHRS, YFSETQ. CDR3 residues: CASSPSSQKAKNIQYF. CDR3 nucleotide sequence: TGCGCCAGCTCCCCCTCGTCCCAGAAAGCCAAAAACATTCAGTACTTC.

This clonotype was recorded at least ten times. V is TRBV6-2 or TRBV6-3 and J is TRBJ2-3; D remains ambiguous. Germline CDR1 and CDR2: MNHEY and SVGEGT. V was pared by 6 bases and J by 2 bases, with 12 bases between. The CDR3 totals 14 residues. The CDR3 nucleotides read TGTGCCAGCAGCCGTGGGCGATACACAGATACGCAGTATTTT. Translation gives CASSRGRYTDTQYF.

This clonotype has more than one count but fewer than ten. The V call is TRBV10-3, the J call TRBJ1-3; TRBD1 might be the D (5 bases). The ends were cut back, 11 bases at V and 0 bases at J, with 17 bases in the middle. Germline lookup yields CDR1 ENHRY and CDR2 SYGVKD. CDR3 length equals 15 residues. CDR3: CASRAGPDSGNTIYF. The DNA for the CDR3 is TGTGCCTCGAGAGCAGGGCCCGACTCTGGAAACACCATATATTTT.

The chain joins TRBV20-1 to TRBJ2-2; 7 nucleotides align to TRBD1. The CDR3 is made up of 14 amino acids. Germline V gene data show CDR1 as DFQATT and CDR2 as SNEGSKA (reference sequence). J was trimmed by 3 bases and V by 4 bases; bases with no gene match: 5. The CDR3 spells CSATGTVYTGELFF. DNA for the CDR3: TGCAGTGCTACCGGGACAGTTTACACCGGGGAGCTGTTTTTT.

The chain joins TRBV5-1 to TRBJ2-7; 7 bases line up with TRBD2. The CDR3 spans 13 residues. Germline CDR1 reads SGHRS; CDR2 reads YFSETQ. The trim removed 2 bases at V and 3 bases at J, leaving 2 bases unmatched. CDR3 DNA sequence: TGCGCCAGCAGCTTCTGGGGGGGCTACGAGCAGTACTTC. Its protein is CASSFWGGYEQYF.

This clonotype has only a few counts. This chain joins TRBV5-1 and TRBJ2-5, with TRBD2 matching 7 bases. Germline V CDR1 and CDR2: SGHRS, YFSETQ. Trimming cost V 1 base and J 4 bases; bases outside gene matches: 7. CDR3 size: 15 residues. CDR3 bases: TGCGCCAGCAGCTTGACTAGCGACCGGGCAGAGACCCAGTACTTC. Its translation is CASSLTSDRAETQYF.

This clonotype was found many times. This chain joins TRBV5-1 and TRBJ2-1, with 9 bases aligning to TRBD2. Germline lookup yields CDR1 SGHRS and CDR2 YFSETQ. Trimming at V came to 0 bases and at J to 8 bases, leaving 6 bases not matched to a gene. The CDR3 covers 15 residues. In nucleotides, the CDR3 is TGCGCCAGCAGCTTGGGTCTAGCGGGATTATATGAGCAGTTCTTC. Its translation is CASSLGLAGLYEQFF.

The chain is built from TRBV21-1 and TRBJ1-4; TRBD1 is the table's D call, not checked against the DNA. TRBV21-1 represents a pseudogene. This CDR3 spans 15 amino acids. The CDR3 DNA reads as TGTGCCAGCACCCAGGGCAGGGGGCTAGAGGAAAAACTGTTTTTT. Protein sequence: CASTQGRGLEEKLFF.

This clonotype turned up a few times. The chain has TRBV7-9 and TRBJ2-1; TRBD1 matches at 7 bases. V shed 5 bases, J shed 0 bases, and the junction held 4 bases outside the gene matches. The CDR3 spans 15 residues. Germline V gives CDR1 SEHNR, CDR2 FQNEAQ (reference sequence). DNA of the CDR3: TGTGCCAGCAGCCCACAGGGGCCCTCCTACAATGAGCAGTTCTTC. Amino acids: CASSPQGPSYNEQFF. Drawing the rest from reference TRBV7-9 and TRBJ2-1, the complete variable domain is DTGVSQNPRHKITKRGQNVTFRCDPISEHNRLYWYRQTLGQGPEFLTYFQNEAQLEKSRLLSDRFSAERPKGSFSTLEIQRTEQGDSAMYLCASSPQGPSYNEQFFGPGTRLTVL.

V and J are TRBV9 and TRBJ1-1; D is uncertain. The CDR3 totals 14 residues. CDR1 and CDR2 from the germline V gene are SGDLS and YYNGEE. The ends were cut back, 0 bases at V and 4 bases at J, with 10 bases in the middle. The CDR3 here is CASSVAGRGTEAFF. The CDR3 DNA sequence: TGTGCCAGCAGCGTAGCAGGCAGAGGCACTGAAGCTTTCTTT.